This entry concerns a single TCR beta chain. The sample is drawn from a study of OX40 agonist ivuxolimab in advanced cancers. Overall study: In this trial design, patients received ivuxolimab intravenously at 0.01 to 10 mg/kg every 2 weeks.

Some clones are missing from TCRdb's copy, which holds only in-frame ones; the method was immunoSEQ multiplex PCR. The sample consists of fewer than 85,000 clones, about 92% of them appearing once. The germline V gene has CDR1 KGHSH and CDR2 LQKENI. V lost 2 bases and J lost 6; bases outside the gene matches: 10. The CDR3 is 17 residues long. With autoimmune disease history or systemic immunosuppression, patients were excluded. The chain joins TRBV18 to TRBJ1-2, with 12 bases that match TRBD1. This TCR was recovered from an adult with an advanced solid tumor such as melanoma, head and neck, liver or kidney cancer. The sample here was CD4+ or CD8+ T cells sorted from blood, taken in a trial of the OX40 agonist ivuxolimab. This chain's CDR3 is CASSPGTGGFNLHGYTF. As DNA, the CDR3 is TGTGCCAGCTCACCAGGGACAGGGGGCTTTAATCTACATGGCTACACCTTC.